This T cell receptor (beta chain) derives from a study of OX40 agonist ivuxolimab in advanced cancers. This clone was observed a single time. CDR3 size: 12 residues. With 4 bases removed from V and 5 bases from J, the gap between germline ends came to 9 bases. Germline CDR1 SGHRS, CDR2 YFSETQ. TCRdb keeps only in-frame clones here, not all; method: immunoSEQ multiplex PCR. The profile covers 55,000 to 85,000 clones, with under 90% appearing a single time and around 0.7% taken by the ten largest. The specimen was CD4+ or CD8+ T cells sorted from blood, collected in a trial of the OX40 agonist ivuxolimab. J is TRBJ2-5 and V is TRBV5-1; no firm D call. The sequence was obtained from an adult with an advanced solid tumor such as melanoma, head and neck, liver or kidney cancer. The CDR3 is CASSPSFETQYF. The CDR3 DNA reads as TGCGCCAGCAGCCCGTCCTTTGAGACCCAGTACTTC.